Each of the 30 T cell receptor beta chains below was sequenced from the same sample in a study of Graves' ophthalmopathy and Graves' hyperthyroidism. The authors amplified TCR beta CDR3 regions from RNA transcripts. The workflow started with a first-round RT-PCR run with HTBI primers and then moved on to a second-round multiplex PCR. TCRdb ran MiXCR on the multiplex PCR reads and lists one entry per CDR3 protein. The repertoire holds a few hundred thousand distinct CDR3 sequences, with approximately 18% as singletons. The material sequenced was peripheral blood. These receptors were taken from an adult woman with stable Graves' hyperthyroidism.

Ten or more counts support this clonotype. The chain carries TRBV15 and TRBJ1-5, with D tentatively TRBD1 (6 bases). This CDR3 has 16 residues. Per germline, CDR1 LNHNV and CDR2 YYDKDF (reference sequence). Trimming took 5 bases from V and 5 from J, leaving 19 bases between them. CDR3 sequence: CATSRLTGNLDQPQHF. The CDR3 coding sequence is TGTGCCACCAGCCGTTTAACAGGGAATCTTGATCAGCCCCAGCATTTT. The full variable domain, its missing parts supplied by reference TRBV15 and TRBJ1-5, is DAMVIQNPRYQVTQFGKPVTLSCSQTLNHNVMYWYQQKSSQAPKLLFHYYDKDFNNEADTPDNFQSRRPNTSFCFLDIRSPGLGDTAMYLCATSRLTGNLDQPQHFGDGTRLSIL.

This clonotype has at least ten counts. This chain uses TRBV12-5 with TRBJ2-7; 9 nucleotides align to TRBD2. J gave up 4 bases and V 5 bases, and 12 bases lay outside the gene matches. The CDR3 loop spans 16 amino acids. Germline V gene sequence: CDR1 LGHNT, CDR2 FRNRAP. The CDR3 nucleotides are TGTGCTAGTGGTCCCCCTTCTAGCGGGATCGAATACGAGCAGTACTTC. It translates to CASGPPSSGIEYEQYF.

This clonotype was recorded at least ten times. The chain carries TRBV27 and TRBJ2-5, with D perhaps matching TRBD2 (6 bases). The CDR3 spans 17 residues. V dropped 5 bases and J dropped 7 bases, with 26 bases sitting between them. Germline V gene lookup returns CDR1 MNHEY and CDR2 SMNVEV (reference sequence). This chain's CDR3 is CASSARPGPVRGRTQYF. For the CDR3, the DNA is TGTGCCAGCAGTGCCCGTCCCGGCCCGGTTCGGGGGAGGACCCAGTACTTC.

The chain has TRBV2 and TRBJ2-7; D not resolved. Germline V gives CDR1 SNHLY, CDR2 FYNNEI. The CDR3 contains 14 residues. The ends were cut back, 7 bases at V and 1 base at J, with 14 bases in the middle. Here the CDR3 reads CASTSRQISYEQYF. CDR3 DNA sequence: TGTGCCAGCACCTCCCGTCAGATTTCCTACGAGCAGTACTTC.

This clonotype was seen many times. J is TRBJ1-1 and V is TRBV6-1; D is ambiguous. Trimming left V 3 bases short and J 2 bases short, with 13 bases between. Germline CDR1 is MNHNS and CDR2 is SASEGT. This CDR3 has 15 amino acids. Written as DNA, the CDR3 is TGTGCCAGCAGTGACCCTAGGGTGATAAACACTGAAGCTTTCTTT. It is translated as CASSDPRVINTEAFF.

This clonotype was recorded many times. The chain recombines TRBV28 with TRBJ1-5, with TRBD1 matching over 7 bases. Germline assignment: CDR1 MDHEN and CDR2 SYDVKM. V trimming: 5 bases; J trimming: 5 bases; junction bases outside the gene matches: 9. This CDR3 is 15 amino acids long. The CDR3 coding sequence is TGTGCCAGCAGTGTCAGGGGCCAGGGGGATCAGCCCCAGCATTTT. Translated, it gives CASSVRGQGDQPQHF.

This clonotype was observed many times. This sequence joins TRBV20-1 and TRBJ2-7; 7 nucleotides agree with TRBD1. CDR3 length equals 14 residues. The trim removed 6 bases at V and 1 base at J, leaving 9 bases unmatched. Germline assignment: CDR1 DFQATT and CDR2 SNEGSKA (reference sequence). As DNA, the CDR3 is TGCAGTGCGGGAGCGGCAGGGGGTTCCTACGAGCAGTACTTC. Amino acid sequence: CSAGAAGGSYEQYF.

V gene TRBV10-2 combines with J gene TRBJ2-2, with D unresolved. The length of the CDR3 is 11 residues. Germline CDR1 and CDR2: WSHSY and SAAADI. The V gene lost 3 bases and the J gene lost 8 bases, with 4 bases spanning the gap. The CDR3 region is CASSELGELFF. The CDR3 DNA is TGCGCCAGCAGTGAATTAGGGGAGCTGTTTTTT.

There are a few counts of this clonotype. The CDR3 bases are TGTGCCAGCAGCACAGGGGGCCGTGAGACCCAGTACTTC. It specifies CASSTGGRETQYF. The chain combines TRBV11-2 with TRBJ2-5; TRBD1 matches at 9 bases. V lost 5 bases to trimming and J lost 5 bases; unmatched junction nucleotides: 3. The CDR3 totals 13 residues. CDR1 and CDR2 from the germline V gene are SGHAT and FQNNGV.

In DNA form, the CDR3 reads TGTGCCAGCAGCCAAGATATGCGCAGTAGCAATCAGCCCCAGCATTTT. Translating it yields CASSQDMRSSNQPQHF. V usage is TRBV4-2 and J usage is TRBJ1-5; D gene unclear. Germline V gene data show CDR1 as LGHNA and CDR2 as YNFKEQ. V lost 0 bases, J lost 0 bases, and 9 bases lay in between. CDR3 size: 16 residues.

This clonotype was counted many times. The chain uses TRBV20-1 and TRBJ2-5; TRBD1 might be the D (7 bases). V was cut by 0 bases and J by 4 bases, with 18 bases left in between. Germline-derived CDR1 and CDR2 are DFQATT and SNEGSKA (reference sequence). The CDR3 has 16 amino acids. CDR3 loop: CSARDGAGGKGETQYF. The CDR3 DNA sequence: TGCAGTGCTAGAGATGGGGCAGGGGGGAAGGGAGAGACCCAGTACTTC.

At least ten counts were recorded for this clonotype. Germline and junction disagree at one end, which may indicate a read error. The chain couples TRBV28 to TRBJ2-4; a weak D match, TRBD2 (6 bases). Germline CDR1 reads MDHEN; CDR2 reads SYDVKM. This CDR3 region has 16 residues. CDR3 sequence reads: CASSFEIKLAKNIKYF. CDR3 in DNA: TGTGCCAGCAGTTTCGAGATAAAACTAGCCAAAAACATTAAGTACTTC.

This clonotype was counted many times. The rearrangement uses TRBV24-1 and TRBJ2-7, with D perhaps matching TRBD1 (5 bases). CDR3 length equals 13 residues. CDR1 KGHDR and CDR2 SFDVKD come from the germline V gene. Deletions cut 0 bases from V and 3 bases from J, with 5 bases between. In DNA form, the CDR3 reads TGTGCCACCAGTGATTTGGACAGCTACGAGCAGTACTTC. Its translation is CATSDLDSYEQYF.

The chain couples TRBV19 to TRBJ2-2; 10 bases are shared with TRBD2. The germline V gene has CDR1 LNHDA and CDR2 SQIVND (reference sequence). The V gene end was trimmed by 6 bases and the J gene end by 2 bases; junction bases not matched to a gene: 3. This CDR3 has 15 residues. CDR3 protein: CASRSGRANTGELFF. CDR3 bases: TGTGCCAGTAGAAGCGGGAGGGCTAACACCGGGGAGCTGTTTTTT.

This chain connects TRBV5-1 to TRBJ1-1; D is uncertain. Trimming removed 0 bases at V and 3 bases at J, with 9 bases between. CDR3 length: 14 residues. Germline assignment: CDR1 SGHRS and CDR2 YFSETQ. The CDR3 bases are TGCGCCAGCAGCTTGGTACGTGGGGACACTGAAGCTTTCTTT. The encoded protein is CASSLVRGDTEAFF. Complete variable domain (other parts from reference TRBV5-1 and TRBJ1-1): KAGVTQTPRYLIKTRGQQVTLSCSPISGHRSVSWYQQTPGQGLQFLFEYFSETQRNKGNFPGRFSGRQFSNSRSEMNVSTLELGDSALYLCASSLVRGDTEAFFGQGTRLTVV.

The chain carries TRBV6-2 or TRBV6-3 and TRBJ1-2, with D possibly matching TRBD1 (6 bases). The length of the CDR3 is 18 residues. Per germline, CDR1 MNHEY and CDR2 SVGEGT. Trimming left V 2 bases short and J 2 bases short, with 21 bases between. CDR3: CASSYPTGRITSNYGYTF. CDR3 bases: TGTGCCAGCAGTTACCCGACAGGACGAATAACCTCCAACTATGGCTACACCTTC.

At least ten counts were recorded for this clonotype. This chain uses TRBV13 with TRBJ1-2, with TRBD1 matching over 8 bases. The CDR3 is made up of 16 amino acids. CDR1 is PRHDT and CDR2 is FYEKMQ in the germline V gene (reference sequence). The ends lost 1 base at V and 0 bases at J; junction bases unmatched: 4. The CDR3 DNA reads TGTGCCAGCAGCTTAGAGGACAGGGACACTAACTATGGCTACACCTTC. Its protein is CASSLEDRDTNYGYTF. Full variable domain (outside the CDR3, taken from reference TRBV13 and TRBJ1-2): AAGVIQSPRHLIKEKRETATLKCYPIPRHDTVYWYQQGPGQDPQFLISFYEKMQSDKGSIPDRFSAQQFSDYHSELNMSSLELGDSALYFCASSLEDRDTNYGYTFGSGTRLTVV.

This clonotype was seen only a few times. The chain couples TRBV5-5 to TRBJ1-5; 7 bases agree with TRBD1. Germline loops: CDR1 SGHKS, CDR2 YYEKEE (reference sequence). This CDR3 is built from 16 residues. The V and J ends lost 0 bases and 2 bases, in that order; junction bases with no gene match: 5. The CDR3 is CASSLEGGQRNQPQHF. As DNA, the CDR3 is TGTGCCAGCAGCTTGGAAGGGGGACAGCGCAATCAGCCCCAGCATTTT.

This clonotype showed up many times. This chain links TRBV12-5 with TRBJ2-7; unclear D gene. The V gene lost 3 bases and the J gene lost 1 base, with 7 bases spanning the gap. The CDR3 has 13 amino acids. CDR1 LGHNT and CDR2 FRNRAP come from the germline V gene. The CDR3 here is CASGLGGSYEQYF. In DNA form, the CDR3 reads TGTGCTAGTGGTTTAGGTGGGTCCTACGAGCAGTACTTC.

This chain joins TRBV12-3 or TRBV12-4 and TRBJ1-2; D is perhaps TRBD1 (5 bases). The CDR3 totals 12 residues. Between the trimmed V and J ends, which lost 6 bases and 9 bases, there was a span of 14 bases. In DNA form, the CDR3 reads TGTGCCAGCAGCATAACGGGGGTCCGCTACACCTTC. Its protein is CASSITGVRYTF.

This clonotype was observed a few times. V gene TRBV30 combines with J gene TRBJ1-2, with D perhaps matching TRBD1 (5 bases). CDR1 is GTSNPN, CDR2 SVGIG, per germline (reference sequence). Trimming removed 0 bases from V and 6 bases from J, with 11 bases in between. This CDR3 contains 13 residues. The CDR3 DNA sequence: TGTGCCTGGAGTGTACCGGGGGGGGATGGCTACACCTTC. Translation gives CAWSVPGGDGYTF.

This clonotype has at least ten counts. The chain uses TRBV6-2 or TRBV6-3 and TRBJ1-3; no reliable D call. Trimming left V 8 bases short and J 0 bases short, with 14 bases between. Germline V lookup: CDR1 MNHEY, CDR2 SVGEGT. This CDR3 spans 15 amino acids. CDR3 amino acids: CASSRTSYSGNTIYF. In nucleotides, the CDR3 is TGTGCCAGCTCCAGGACCTCCTACTCTGGAAACACCATATATTTT.

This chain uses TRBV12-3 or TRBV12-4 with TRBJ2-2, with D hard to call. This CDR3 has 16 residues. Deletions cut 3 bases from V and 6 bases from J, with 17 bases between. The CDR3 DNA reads TGTGCCAGCAGTTTTCGCGACAACTTGTTTTCCGGGGAGCTGTTTTTT. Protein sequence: CASSFRDNLFSGELFF.

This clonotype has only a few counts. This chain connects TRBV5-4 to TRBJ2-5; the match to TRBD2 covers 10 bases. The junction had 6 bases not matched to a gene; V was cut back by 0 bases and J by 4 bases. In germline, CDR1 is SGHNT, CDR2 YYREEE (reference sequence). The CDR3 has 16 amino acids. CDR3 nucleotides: TGTGCCAGCAGCTTGGGTAGCGGGGGGTTCGGAGAGACCCAGTACTTC. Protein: CASSLGSGGFGETQYF.

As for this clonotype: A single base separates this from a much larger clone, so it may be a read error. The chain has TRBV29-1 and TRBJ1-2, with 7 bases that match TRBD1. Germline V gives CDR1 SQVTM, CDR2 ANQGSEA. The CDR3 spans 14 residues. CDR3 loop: CSLEKNRDSGGYTF. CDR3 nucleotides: TGCAGCCTTGAAAAGAACCGGGACAGTGGTGGCTACACCTTC.

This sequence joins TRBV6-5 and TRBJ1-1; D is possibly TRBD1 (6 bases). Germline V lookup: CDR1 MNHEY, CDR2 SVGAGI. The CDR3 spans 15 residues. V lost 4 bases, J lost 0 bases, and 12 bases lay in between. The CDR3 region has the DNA TGTGCCAGCAGTTCTCAACAGGGCATGAACACTGAAGCTTTCTTT. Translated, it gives CASSSQQGMNTEAFF.

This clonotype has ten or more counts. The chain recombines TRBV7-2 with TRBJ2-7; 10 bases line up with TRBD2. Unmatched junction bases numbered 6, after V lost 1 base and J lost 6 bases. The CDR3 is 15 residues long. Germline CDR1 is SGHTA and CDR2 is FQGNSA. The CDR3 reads CASSLGLAGVTEQYF. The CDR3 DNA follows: TGTGCCAGCAGCTTAGGGCTAGCGGGAGTGACCGAGCAGTACTTC.

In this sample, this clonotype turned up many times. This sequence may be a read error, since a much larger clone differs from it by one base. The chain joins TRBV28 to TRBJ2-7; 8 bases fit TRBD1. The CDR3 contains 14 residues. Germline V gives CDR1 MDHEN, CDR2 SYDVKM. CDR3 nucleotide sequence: TGTGCCGGCAGGAGGACAGGGAACTCCTACGAGCAGTACTTC. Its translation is CAGRRTGNSYEQYF.

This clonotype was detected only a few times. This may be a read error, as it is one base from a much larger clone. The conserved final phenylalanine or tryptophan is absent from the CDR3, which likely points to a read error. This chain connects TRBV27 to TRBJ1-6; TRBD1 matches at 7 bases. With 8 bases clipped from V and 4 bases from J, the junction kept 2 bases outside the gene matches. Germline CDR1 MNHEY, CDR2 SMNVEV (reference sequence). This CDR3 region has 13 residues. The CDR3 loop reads CASWDSYNSPLHL. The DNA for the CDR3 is TGTGCCAGCTGGGACAGTTATAATTCACCCCTCCACCTT.

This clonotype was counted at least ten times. The CDR3 DNA follows: TGCGCCAGCAGCTTATTGACCGGCGATAATTCACCCCTCCACTTT. Its protein product is CASSLLTGDNSPLHF. The chain carries TRBV5-1 and TRBJ1-6; D gene ambiguous. This CDR3 is 15 amino acids long. Trimming took off 2 bases at V and 5 bases at J, with 11 bases between the two ends. The germline CDR1 and CDR2 sequences are SGHRS and YFSETQ.